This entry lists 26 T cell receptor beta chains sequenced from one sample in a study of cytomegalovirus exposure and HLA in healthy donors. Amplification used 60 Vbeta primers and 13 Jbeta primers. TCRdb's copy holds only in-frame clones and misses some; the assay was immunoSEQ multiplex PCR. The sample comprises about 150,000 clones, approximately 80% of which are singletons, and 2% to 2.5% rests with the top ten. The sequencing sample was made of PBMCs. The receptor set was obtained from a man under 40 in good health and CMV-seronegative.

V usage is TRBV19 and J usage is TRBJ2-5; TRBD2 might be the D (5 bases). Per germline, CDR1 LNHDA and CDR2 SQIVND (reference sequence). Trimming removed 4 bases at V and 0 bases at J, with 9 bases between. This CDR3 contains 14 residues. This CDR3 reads CASSRGDHQETQYF. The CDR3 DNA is TGTGCCAGTAGTAGGGGAGACCACCAAGAGACCCAGTACTTC. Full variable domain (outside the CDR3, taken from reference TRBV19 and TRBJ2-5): DGGITQSPKYLFRKEGQNVTLSCEQNLNHDAMYWYRQDPGQGLRLIYYSQIVNDFQKGDIAEGYSVSREKKESFPLTVTSAQKNPTAFYLCASSRGDHQETQYFGPGTRLLVL.

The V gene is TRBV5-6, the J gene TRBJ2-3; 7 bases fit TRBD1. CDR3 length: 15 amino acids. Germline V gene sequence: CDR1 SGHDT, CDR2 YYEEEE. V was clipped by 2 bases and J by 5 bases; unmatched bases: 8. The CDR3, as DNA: TGTGCCAGCAGCTTATTAGACAGGGACGGAGATACGCAGTATTTT. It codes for CASSLLDRDGDTQYF.

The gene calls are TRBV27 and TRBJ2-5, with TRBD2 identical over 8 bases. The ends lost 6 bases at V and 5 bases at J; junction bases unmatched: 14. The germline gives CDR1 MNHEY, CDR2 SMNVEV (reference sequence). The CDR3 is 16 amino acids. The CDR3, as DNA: TGTGCCAGCAGACGTAGCGGGGTCCAAGCGGTGGAGACCCAGTACTTC. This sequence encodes CASRRSGVQAVETQYF.

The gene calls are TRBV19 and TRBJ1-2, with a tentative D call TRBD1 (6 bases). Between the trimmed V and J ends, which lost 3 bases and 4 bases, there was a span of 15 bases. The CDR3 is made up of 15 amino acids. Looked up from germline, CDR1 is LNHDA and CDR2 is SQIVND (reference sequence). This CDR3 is CASSMGSGVSYGYTF. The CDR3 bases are TGTGCCAGTAGTATGGGGTCAGGGGTGAGCTATGGCTACACCTTC.

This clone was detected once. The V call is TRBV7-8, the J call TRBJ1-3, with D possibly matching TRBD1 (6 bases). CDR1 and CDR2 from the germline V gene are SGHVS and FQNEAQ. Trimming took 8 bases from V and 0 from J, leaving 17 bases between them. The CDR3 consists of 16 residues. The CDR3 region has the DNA TGTGCCAGCTCCTCCGGACAGTTTAACTCTGGAAACACCATATATTTT. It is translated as CASSSGQFNSGNTIYF. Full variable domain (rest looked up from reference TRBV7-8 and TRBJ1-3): GAGVSQSPRYKVAKRGQDVALRCDPISGHVSLFWYQQALGQGPEFLTYFQNEAQLDKSGLPSDRFFAERPEGSVSTLKIQRTQQEDSAVYLCASSSGQFNSGNTIYFGEGSWLTVV.

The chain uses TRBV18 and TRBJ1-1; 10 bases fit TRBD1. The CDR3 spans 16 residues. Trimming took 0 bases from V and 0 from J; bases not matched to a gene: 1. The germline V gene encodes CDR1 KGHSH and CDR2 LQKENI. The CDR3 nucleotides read TGTGCCAGCTCACCACCGGGACAGGGGATGAACACTGAAGCTTTCTTT. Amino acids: CASSPPGQGMNTEAFF.

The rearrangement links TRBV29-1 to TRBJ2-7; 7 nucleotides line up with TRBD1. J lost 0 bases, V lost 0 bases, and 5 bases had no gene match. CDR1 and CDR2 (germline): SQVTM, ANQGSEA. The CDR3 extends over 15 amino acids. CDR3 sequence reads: CSVEERGGYSYEQYF. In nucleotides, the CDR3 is TGCAGCGTTGAAGAGAGAGGGGGCTACTCCTACGAGCAGTACTTC.

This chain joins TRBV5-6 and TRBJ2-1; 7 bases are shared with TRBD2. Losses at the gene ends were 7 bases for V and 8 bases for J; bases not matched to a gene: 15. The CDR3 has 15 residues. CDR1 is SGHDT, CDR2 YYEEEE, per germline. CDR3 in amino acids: CASCHGTTSMDEQFF. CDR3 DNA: TGTGCCAGCTGCCACGGGACTACTTCCATGGATGAGCAGTTCTTC.

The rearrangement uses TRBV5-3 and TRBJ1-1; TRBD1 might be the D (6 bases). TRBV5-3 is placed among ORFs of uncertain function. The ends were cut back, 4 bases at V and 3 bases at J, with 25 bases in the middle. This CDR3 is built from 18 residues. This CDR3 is CARSLGIRGGIIHTEAFF. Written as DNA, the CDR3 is TGTGCCAGAAGCCTTGGAATTAGGGGGGGGATCATCCACACTGAAGCTTTCTTT.

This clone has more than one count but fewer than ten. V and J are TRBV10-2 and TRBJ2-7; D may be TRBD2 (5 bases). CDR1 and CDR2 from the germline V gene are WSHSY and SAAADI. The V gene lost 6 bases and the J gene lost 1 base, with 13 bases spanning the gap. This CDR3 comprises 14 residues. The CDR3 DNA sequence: TGCGCCAGCAGACAGATCACGGGGTCCTACGAGCAGTACTTC. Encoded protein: CASRQITGSYEQYF.

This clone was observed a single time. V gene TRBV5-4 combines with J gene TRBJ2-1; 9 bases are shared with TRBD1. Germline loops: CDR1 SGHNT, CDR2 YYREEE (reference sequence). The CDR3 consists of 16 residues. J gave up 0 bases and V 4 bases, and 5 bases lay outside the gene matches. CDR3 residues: CASSPGQGSSYNEQFF. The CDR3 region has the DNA TGTGCCAGCAGCCCGGGACAGGGCAGCTCCTACAATGAGCAGTTCTTC.

The CDR3 protein is CAPPGDNNYGYTF. The CDR3 DNA sequence: TGTGCCCCCCCCGGGGACAATAACTATGGCTACACCTTC. The V and J genes are TRBV19 and TRBJ1-2, with D possibly being TRBD1 (6 bases). Germline V gene lookup returns CDR1 LNHDA and CDR2 SQIVND (reference sequence). This CDR3 has 13 residues. V lost 11 bases and J 1 base, leaving 14 bases between the germline ends.

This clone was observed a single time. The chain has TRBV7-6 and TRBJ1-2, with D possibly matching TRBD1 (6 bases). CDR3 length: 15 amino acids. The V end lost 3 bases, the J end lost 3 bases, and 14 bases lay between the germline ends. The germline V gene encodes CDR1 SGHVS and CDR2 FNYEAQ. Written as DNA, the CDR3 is TGTGCCAGCAGCTTGTTGGACAAGGGGGACTATGGCTACACCTTC. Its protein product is CASSLLDKGDYGYTF.

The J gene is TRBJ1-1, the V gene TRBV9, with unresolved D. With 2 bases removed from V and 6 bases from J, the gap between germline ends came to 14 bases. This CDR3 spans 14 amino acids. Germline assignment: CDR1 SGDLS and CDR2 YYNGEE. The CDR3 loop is CASSVSTVNPEAFF. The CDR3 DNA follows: TGTGCCAGCAGCGTCAGTACAGTTAACCCTGAAGCTTTCTTT. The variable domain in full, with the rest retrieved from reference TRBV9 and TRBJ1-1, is DSGVTQTPKHLITATGQRVTLRCSPRSGDLSVYWYQQSLDQGLQFLIQYYNGEERAKGNILERFSAQQFPDLHSELNLSSLELGDSALYFCASSVSTVNPEAFFGQGTRLTVV.

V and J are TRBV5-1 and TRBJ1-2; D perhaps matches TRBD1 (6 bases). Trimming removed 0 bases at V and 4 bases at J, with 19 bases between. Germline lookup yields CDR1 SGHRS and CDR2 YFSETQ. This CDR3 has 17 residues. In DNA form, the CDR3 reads TGCGCCAGCAGCTTGGACCTACAATCTACAGGGACCTATGGCTACACCTTC. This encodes CASSLDLQSTGTYGYTF. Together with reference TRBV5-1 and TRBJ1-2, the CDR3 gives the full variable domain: KAGVTQTPRYLIKTRGQQVTLSCSPISGHRSVSWYQQTPGQGLQFLFEYFSETQRNKGNFPGRFSGRQFSNSRSEMNVSTLELGDSALYLCASSLDLQSTGTYGYTFGSGTRLTVV.

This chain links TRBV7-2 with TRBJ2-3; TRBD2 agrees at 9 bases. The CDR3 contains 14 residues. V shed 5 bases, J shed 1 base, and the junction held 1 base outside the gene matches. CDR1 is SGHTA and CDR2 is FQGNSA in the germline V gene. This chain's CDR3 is CASSRTSGTDTQYF. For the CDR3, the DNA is TGTGCCAGCAGCCGGACTAGCGGCACAGATACGCAGTATTTT.

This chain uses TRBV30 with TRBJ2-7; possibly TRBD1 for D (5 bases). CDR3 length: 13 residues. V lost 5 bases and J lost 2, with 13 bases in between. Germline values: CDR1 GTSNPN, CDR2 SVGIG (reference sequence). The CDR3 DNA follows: TGTGCCTGGTCCGACCCAGGGACCTACGAGCAGTACTTC. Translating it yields CAWSDPGTYEQYF.

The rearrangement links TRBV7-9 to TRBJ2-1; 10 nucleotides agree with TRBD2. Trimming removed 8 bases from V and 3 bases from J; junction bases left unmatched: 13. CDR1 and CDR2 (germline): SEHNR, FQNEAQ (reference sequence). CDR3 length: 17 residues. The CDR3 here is CASRGGLLAGFYNEQFF. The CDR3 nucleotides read TGTGCCAGCCGGGGAGGATTACTAGCGGGATTCTACAATGAGCAGTTCTTC.

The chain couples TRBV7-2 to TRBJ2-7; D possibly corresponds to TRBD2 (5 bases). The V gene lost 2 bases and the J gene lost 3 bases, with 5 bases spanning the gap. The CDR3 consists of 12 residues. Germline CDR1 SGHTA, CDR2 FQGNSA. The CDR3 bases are TGTGCCAGCAGCTTAAGCGGCTACGAGCAGTACTTC. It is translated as CASSLSGYEQYF. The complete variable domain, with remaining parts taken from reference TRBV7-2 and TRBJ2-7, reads GAGVSQSPSNKVTEKGKDVELRCDPISGHTALYWYRQSLGQGLEFLIYFQGNSAPDKSGLPSDRFSAERTGGSVSTLTIQRTQQEDSAVYLCASSLSGYEQYFGPGTRLTVT.

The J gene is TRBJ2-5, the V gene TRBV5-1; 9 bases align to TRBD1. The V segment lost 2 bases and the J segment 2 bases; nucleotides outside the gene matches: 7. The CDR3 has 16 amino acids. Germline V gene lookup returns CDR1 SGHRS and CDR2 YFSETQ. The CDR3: CASSLGSTGGQETQYF. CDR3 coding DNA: TGCGCCAGCAGCTTAGGGTCGACAGGGGGGCAAGAGACCCAGTACTTC.

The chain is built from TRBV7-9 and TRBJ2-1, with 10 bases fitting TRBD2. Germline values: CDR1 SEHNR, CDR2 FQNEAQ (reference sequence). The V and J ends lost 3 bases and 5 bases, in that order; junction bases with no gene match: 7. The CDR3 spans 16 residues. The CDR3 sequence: CASSFGGLAYNNEQFF. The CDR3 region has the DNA TGTGCCAGCAGCTTCGGGGGACTAGCGTACAACAATGAGCAGTTCTTC.

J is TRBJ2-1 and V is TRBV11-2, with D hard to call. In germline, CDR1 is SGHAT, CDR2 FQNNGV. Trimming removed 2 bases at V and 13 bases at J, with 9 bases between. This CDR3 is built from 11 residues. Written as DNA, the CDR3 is TGTGCCAGCAGCTTACAATTTTCCCAGTTCTTC. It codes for CASSLQFSQFF.

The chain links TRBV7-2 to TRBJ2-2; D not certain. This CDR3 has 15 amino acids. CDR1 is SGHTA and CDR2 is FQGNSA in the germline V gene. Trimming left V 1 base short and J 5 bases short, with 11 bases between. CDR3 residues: CASSLGVGPTGELFF. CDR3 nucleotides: TGTGCCAGCAGCTTAGGGGTGGGCCCGACCGGGGAGCTGTTTTTT. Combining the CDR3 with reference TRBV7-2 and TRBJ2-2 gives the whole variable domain GAGVSQSPSNKVTEKGKDVELRCDPISGHTALYWYRQSLGQGLEFLIYFQGNSAPDKSGLPSDRFSAERTGGSVSTLTIQRTQQEDSAVYLCASSLGVGPTGELFFGEGSRLTVL.

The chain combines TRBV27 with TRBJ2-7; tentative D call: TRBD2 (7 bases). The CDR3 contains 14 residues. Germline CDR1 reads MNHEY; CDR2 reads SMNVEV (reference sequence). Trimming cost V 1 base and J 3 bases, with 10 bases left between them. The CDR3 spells CASSLWGGHYEQYF. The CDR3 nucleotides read TGTGCCAGCAGTTTATGGGGGGGACACTACGAGCAGTACTTC.

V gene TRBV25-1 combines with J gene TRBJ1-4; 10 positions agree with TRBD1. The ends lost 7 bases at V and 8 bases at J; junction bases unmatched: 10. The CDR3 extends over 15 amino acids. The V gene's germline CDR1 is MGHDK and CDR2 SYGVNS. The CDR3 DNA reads TGTGCCAGCACCAGGACAGGGGGGACCAGCGAAAAACTGTTTTTT. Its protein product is CASTRTGGTSEKLFF.

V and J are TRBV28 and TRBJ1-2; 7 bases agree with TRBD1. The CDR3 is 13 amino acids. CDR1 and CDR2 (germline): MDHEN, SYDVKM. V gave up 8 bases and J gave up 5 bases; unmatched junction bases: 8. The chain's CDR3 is CASFLEGAYGYTF. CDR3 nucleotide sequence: TGTGCCAGCTTCCTCGAGGGGGCTTATGGCTACACCTTC.